This T cell receptor beta chain emerged from a study of CD4 T cells in relation to SARS-CoV-2 and coronaviruses. Study-wide background: After roughly ten days of antigen culture, PBMC TCR beta CDR3s were sequenced. Crossreactive spike epitopes shared across donors were mapped to their HLA restriction.

As to this clone: Its antigen remains unidentified.

Before the COVID-19 pandemic, during about 2010-2018, CD4+ T cells were taken from unexposed donors. The cells were cultured for approximately ten days before CD4+ T cells were isolated. Cells permitting, SARS-CoV-2 S/N and four cold-coronavirus spikes were tested on unexposed-donor CD4+ T cells. Cultures held more than 1.5 million PBMCs per well with roughly 10 IU/ml IL-2. Sequencing was performed with immunoSEQ multiplex PCR; in TCRdb, only in-frame clones are kept and a portion is missing. The table has roughly 20,000 clones, around four fifths seen once. The clonotype originates from a human donor in good health. The sample taken for sequencing was CD4+ T cells from PBMCs, cultured in vitro.

The CDR3 nucleotides read TGTGCCAGCAGCCATTCGGACGAGCAGTACTTC. Protein sequence: CASSHSDEQYF. The rearrangement joins TRBV7-9 to TRBJ2-7, with D unclear. Germline CDR1 is SEHNR and CDR2 is FQNEAQ (reference sequence). V was clipped by 5 bases and J by 5 bases, with 7 bases between them. The CDR3 contains 11 residues.